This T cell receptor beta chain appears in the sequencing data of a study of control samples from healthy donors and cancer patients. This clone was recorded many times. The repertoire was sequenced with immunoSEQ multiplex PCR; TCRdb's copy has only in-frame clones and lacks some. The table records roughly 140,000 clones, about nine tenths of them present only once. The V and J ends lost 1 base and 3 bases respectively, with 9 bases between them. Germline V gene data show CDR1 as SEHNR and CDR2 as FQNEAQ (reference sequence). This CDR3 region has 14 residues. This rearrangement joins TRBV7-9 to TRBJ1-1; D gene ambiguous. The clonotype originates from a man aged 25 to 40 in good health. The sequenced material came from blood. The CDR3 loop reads CASSLVVADTEAFF. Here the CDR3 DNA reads TGTGCCAGCAGCTTAGTAGTGGCGGACACTGAAGCTTTCTTT. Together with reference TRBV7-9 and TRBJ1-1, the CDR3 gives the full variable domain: DTGVSQNPRHKITKRGQNVTFRCDPISEHNRLYWYRQTLGQGPEFLTYFQNEAQLEKSRLLSDRFSAERPKGSFSTLEIQRTEQGDSAMYLCASSLVVADTEAFFGQGTRLTVV.